This entry describes one T cell receptor (beta chain). V lost 5 bases to trimming and J lost 6 bases, with 14 bases between them. Germline V lookup: CDR1 GTSNPN, CDR2 SVGIG (reference sequence). The length of the CDR3 is 14 residues. The data are from a study of brain metastases from non-small cell lung cancer. Only in-frame clones appear in the TCRdb table, and some are missing; sequencing was by immunoSEQ multiplex PCR. The repertoire consists of about 2,600 clones, with approximately 80% occurring once and the leading ten covering roughly two fifths. This rearrangement joins TRBV30 to TRBJ1-6; tentatively, D is TRBD1 (5 bases). Sequenced sample: tissue from a brain metastasis. The receptor was derived from a donor aged 40 or over with non-small cell lung cancer. The CDR3 loop is CAWAGDRGNSPLHF. The CDR3, as DNA: TGTGCCTGGGCTGGGGACCGCGGTAATTCACCCCTCCACTTT.